This T cell receptor beta chain was captured by sequencing in a study of shared clonotypes between healthy human individuals. Produced via immunoSEQ multiplex PCR; TCRdb's table is partial and in-frame only. The data contain approximately 1.5 million clones, nearly 99% of them singletons. Trimming cost V 6 bases and J 0 bases, with 11 bases left between them. The CDR3 runs 14 residues. Germline loops: CDR1 KGHSH, CDR2 LQKENI. On this clone: Other DNA sequences within the sample encode an identical CDR3.

What was sequenced was naive CD4+ T cells sorted from blood. This sample's subset: CD45RA+ positively selected. This chain joins TRBV18 and TRBJ1-1, with D possibly matching TRBD1 (5 bases). This sequence originates from a man aged 30-40 years in good health. The DNA for the CDR3 is TGTGCCAGCTCCTCCAAAGGGGTGAACACTGAAGCTTTCTTT. It codes for CASSSKGVNTEAFF.